This T cell receptor (beta chain) was recorded in a study of T-cell memory formation after mild COVID-19. Findings of the study overall: CD4+ contracting clones were found mainly in CM and EM, and CD8+ ones in EMRA. The pre-infection memory compartment contained some responding clones, suggesting cross-reactive memory joined.

The CDR3 is made up of 14 amino acids. CDR1 and CDR2 from the germline V gene are MDHEN and SYDVKM. The V gene lost 3 bases and the J gene lost 4 bases, with 10 bases spanning the gap. As regards this clonotype: What it recognizes is unknown.

TCR alpha and TCR beta cDNA libraries carrying sample barcodes and UMIs came from 5'RACE with constant-segment primers. Via MiXCR, TCRdb re-called the 5' RACE reads, giving one row per CDR3 protein. This table has approximately 400,000 distinct CDR3 sequences, over 15% appearing once. The genes are TRBV28 and TRBJ1-3; a possible D gene is TRBD1 (6 bases). Sequenced: PBMCs or a T cell subset sorted from them (not recorded which). The sequence derives from a man aged 18 to 29 who had mild COVID-19 (a few samples of this study predate the infection). Cell type and time point are not known. CDR3 bases: TGTGCCAGCAGTTTCTGGGGGCCGGGAAACACCATATATTTT. Translated: CASSFWGPGNTIYF.